This T cell receptor (beta chain) comes out of a study of T-cell memory formation after mild COVID-19. Study-level background: Each donor largely had its own TCR clusters.

After removal of 6 bases from V and 8 bases from J, the junction contained 14 bases not matched to a gene. The germline gives CDR1 KGHSH, CDR2 LQKENI. The CDR3 spans 16 residues. Researchers used 5'RACE with constant-segment primers to make TCR alpha and TCR beta cDNA libraries that carry sample barcodes and UMIs. TCRdb used MiXCR to reprocess the 5' RACE reads, holding one entry per CDR3 protein. The sample records fewer than 250,000 distinct CDR3 sequences, roughly 27% being singletons. The study's findings and limits: There was a balanced CD4/CD8 profile in clones contracting day 15 to 85, and later expanders leaned CD4+. The study detected some responding clones in pre-infection memory, suggesting cross-reactive memory joined.

Remarks on this clonotype: Its antigen is unidentified.

Sequenced material: PBMCs or a T cell subset sorted from them (not recorded which). This chain uses TRBV18 with TRBJ2-1, with 9 bases that match TRBD2. This TCR was sampled from an adult woman who had mild COVID-19 (a few samples of this study predate the infection). Cell type and time point are not known. CDR3 residues: CASSRRDSGSFYEQFF. CDR3 nucleotides: TGTGCCAGCTCCCGTCGTGATAGCGGGAGTTTCTATGAGCAGTTCTTC.